Following are 25 T cell receptor beta chains from one sample sequenced in a study of glioma-infiltrating T cells. Amplification of TCR alpha and beta CDR3 regions from RNA used iRepertoire nested multiplex PCR. TCRdb reanalysed the multiplex PCR reads using MiXCR and keeps one entry per CDR3 protein. The table records around 390,000 distinct CDR3 sequences, 41% of them present only once. Sequencing was done on a sample of glioma tissue, nonneoplastic brain tissue, or PBMCs (not recorded which). These TCRs come from a human donor with low-grade glioma or glioblastoma, undergoing nonglioma brain surgery, or in good health (not recorded which).

The table lists this clonotype with a few counts. This chain links TRBV5-5 with TRBJ2-1; 10 nucleotides line up with TRBD2. The ends lost 6 bases at V and 6 bases at J; junction bases unmatched: 6. From germline, CDR1 is SGHKS and CDR2 YYEKEE (reference sequence). The CDR3 sequence is 14 residues long. This CDR3 reads CASTRTSGSNEQFF. CDR3 DNA sequence: TGTGCCAGCACCCGGACTAGCGGATCCAATGAGCAGTTCTTC.

In its sample, this clonotype was seen a few times. V usage is TRBV5-1 and J usage is TRBJ2-1; TRBD2 agrees at 11 bases. The CDR3 is made up of 17 amino acids. V was pared by 0 bases and J by 4 bases, with 6 bases of the junction left unmatched. Germline CDR1 and CDR2: SGHRS and YFSETQ. CDR3 DNA sequence: TGCGCCAGCAGCTTGGTGTCTAGCGGGAGGATTTACAATGAGCAGTTCTTC. Its protein product is CASSLVSSGRIYNEQFF.

This chain uses TRBV6-1 with TRBJ1-4; perhaps TRBD1 as D (5 bases). Germline V gene sequence: CDR1 MNHNS, CDR2 SASEGT. The CDR3 spans 15 residues. Trimming removed 5 bases at V and 0 bases at J, with 10 bases between. As DNA, the CDR3 is TGTGCCAGCAGTCTAAGGGGCACAACTAATGAAAAACTGTTTTTT. Its protein product is CASSLRGTTNEKLFF.

As for this clonotype: At one end, the junction sequence differs from germline, possibly due to a read error. The chain recombines TRBV14 with TRBJ1-5; D might be TRBD1 (5 bases). This CDR3 region has 12 residues. Germline V gene sequence: CDR1 SGHDN, CDR2 FVKESK. CDR3: CASIQTGQPQHF. The CDR3 DNA reads TGTGCCAGCATCCAAACAGGACAGCCCCAGCATTTT.

A remark on this clonotype: A much larger clone is a single base away; this may be a read error. The J gene is TRBJ2-1, the V gene TRBV27, with a possible D match to TRBD1 (5 bases). With 10 bases removed from V and 8 bases from J, the gap between germline ends came to 12 bases. Germline V gene data show CDR1 as MNHEY and CDR2 as SMNVEV (reference sequence). There are 11 residues in the CDR3. The CDR3 region has the DNA TGTGCCATCCGTAGGGGCTATGAGCAGTTCTTC. Its protein product is CAIRRGYEQFF.

This chain links TRBV6-1 with TRBJ2-2; D is ambiguous. The germline V gene encodes CDR1 MNHNS and CDR2 SASEGT. There are 13 residues in the CDR3. Trimming pared 6 bases from V and 4 bases from J, leaving 9 bases between. Here the CDR3 DNA reads TGTGCCAGCAGGCAAGCAAGCACCGGGGAGCTGTTTTTT. Amino acids: CASRQASTGELFF.

The gene calls are TRBV6-1 and TRBJ1-1, with a weak D call TRBD1 (6 bases). The CDR3 has 15 residues. Germline V gene sequence: CDR1 MNHNS, CDR2 SASEGT. Trimming removed 6 bases at V and 4 bases at J, with 18 bases between. The CDR3 region has the DNA TGTGCCAGCAGCCCGACCCCAGGGGCAGGCACTGAAGCTTTCTTT. Translation gives CASSPTPGAGTEAFF.

This clonotype was seen many times. V is TRBV12-3 or TRBV12-4 and J is TRBJ2-5; D gene unclear. The CDR3 sequence is 13 residues long. With 3 bases removed from V and 0 bases from J, the gap between germline ends came to 5 bases. This CDR3 reads CASSFGYQETQYF. The CDR3 DNA follows: TGTGCCAGCAGTTTCGGCTACCAAGAGACCCAGTACTTC.

This chain joins TRBV27 and TRBJ2-5, with 15 bases lining up with TRBD2. Trimming removed 4 bases from V and 4 bases from J; junction bases left unmatched: 7. The CDR3 is 17 amino acids. Germline loops: CDR1 MNHEY, CDR2 SMNVEV (reference sequence). The CDR3 sequence is CASSSGLAGGSAETQYF. CDR3 DNA: TGTGCCAGCAGTTCCGGACTAGCGGGAGGGTCAGCAGAGACCCAGTACTTC.

This clonotype was observed a single time. Given a much more abundant clone one base away, this may be a read error. The missing conserved phenylalanine or tryptophan at the end of this CDR3 makes a read error likely. The rearrangement joins TRBV6-1 to TRBJ1-3, with unresolved D. Trimming stripped 3 bases from V and 0 bases from J, with 9 bases between. The germline CDR1 and CDR2 sequences are MNHNS and SASEGT. This CDR3 spans 15 amino acids. CDR3 sequence: CASSDVGYSGNTIYL. CDR3 DNA sequence: TGTGCCAGCAGTGACGTCGGATACTCTGGAAACACCATATATCTT.

Remarks on this clonotype: The junction and the germline gene differ at one end; a read error may be behind it. The chain links TRBV20-1 to TRBJ1-3; no reliable D call. CDR1 and CDR2 (germline): DFQATT, SNEGSKA (reference sequence). The CDR3 runs 15 residues. The CDR3 DNA reads TGCAGTGCTATCGGAACTTTATGGGAGGGAAACACCATGTATTTT. Its protein is CSAIGTLWEGNTMYF.

In its sample, this clonotype was seen a few times. The gene calls are TRBV10-3 and TRBJ1-2; a weak D match, TRBD1 (6 bases). CDR3 length: 16 residues. The germline V gene has CDR1 ENHRY and CDR2 SYGVKD. The V and J ends lost 1 base and 1 base respectively, with 13 bases between them. CDR3 nucleotides: TGTGCCATCAGTGAGTACGAGACAGGACTTAACTATGGCTACACCTTC. It yields the protein CAISEYETGLNYGYTF.

The chain employs TRBV7-2 and TRBJ1-2; 9 nucleotides align to TRBD1. The CDR3 runs to 14 residues. V gave up 1 base and J gave up 4 bases; unmatched junction bases: 1. Germline V gives CDR1 SGHTA, CDR2 FQGNSA. The CDR3 nucleotides read TGTGCCAGCAGCTTAGGGGACAGGGTCTATGGCTACACCTTC. Translating gives CASSLGDRVYGYTF.

A single count supports this clonotype. One end of the junction fails to match germline, which may point to a read error. The CDR3 sequence: CATSESGPLHF. DNA of the CDR3: TGTGCCACCAGTGAGTCGGGACCCCTCCACTTT. The chain is built from TRBV10-3 and TRBJ1-6; D ambiguous. The CDR3 length is 11 residues. The germline V gene encodes CDR1 ENHRY and CDR2 SYGVKD.

This clonotype showed up many times. The chain recombines TRBV6-1 with TRBJ2-2, with 11 bases aligning to TRBD1. V was pared by 6 bases and J by 5 bases, with 2 bases of the junction left unmatched. This CDR3 contains 14 residues. Per germline, CDR1 MNHNS and CDR2 SASEGT. The CDR3 sequence: CASRRDRGTGELFF. The DNA of the CDR3 is TGTGCCAGCAGACGGGACAGGGGGACCGGGGAGCTGTTTTTT.

The chain has TRBV19 and TRBJ2-6; a possible D gene is TRBD1 (6 bases). The CDR3 runs 16 residues. CDR1 and CDR2 from the germline V gene are LNHDA and SQIVND (reference sequence). With 5 bases removed from V and 1 base from J, the gap between germline ends came to 12 bases. The CDR3 bases are TGTGCCAGTAGTGCCACAGGGTCTTCTGGGGCCAACGTCCTGACTTTC. Protein product: CASSATGSSGANVLTF. Looking up the rest from reference TRBV19 and TRBJ2-6 gives the full variable domain: DGGITQSPKYLFRKEGQNVTLSCEQNLNHDAMYWYRQDPGQGLRLIYYSQIVNDFQKGDIAEGYSVSREKKESFPLTVTSAQKNPTAFYLCASSATGSSGANVLTFGAGSRLTVL.

Many counts were recorded for this clonotype. The genes are TRBV6-1 and TRBJ1-6, with D unclear. CDR1 is MNHNS and CDR2 is SASEGT in the germline V gene. Trimming left V 2 bases short and J 14 bases short, with 10 bases between. This CDR3 has 12 residues. CDR3 sequence reads: CASSEPLLSLHF. The CDR3 DNA reads TGTGCCAGCAGTGAACCGTTACTTTCCCTCCACTTT.

This clonotype has more than one count but fewer than ten. The V call is TRBV4-2, the J call TRBJ2-1; the match to TRBD2 covers 9 bases. The V segment lost 3 bases and the J segment 6 bases; nucleotides outside the gene matches: 3. The CDR3 is made up of 14 amino acids. Germline loops: CDR1 LGHNA, CDR2 YNFKEQ. This CDR3 is CASSQREGPNEQFF. In nucleotides, the CDR3 is TGTGCCAGCAGCCAGCGGGAGGGCCCCAATGAGCAGTTCTTC.

In regard to this clonotype: A junction boundary mismatches the germline segment, possibly from a read error. The chain employs TRBV24-1 and TRBJ2-1, with D perhaps TRBD1 (6 bases). The CDR3 consists of 15 residues. Germline V gene data show CDR1 as KGHDR and CDR2 as SFDVKD. Here the CDR3 reads CATGDLGDTDNEQFF. The CDR3 DNA sequence: TGTGCCACCGGTGATTTGGGGGACACAGACAATGAGCAGTTCTTC.

This rearrangement joins TRBV10-3 to TRBJ1-1; D possibly corresponds to TRBD1 (5 bases). The ends were cut back, 0 bases at V and 11 bases at J, with 13 bases in the middle. This CDR3 has 13 residues. Germline assignment: CDR1 ENHRY and CDR2 SYGVKD. The CDR3 nucleotides read TGTGCCATCAGTGAGTCGGGAGGGGCGGAGGCTTTCTTT. It yields the protein CAISESGGAEAFF.

The J gene is TRBJ1-2, the V gene TRBV6-1; TRBD1 matches 7 bases. This CDR3 has 14 residues. CDR1 MNHNS and CDR2 SASEGT come from the germline V gene. The V gene end was trimmed by 4 bases and the J gene end by 8 bases; junction bases not matched to a gene: 10. CDR3 sequence reads: CASSADGTARGYTF. The CDR3 coding sequence is TGTGCCAGCAGTGCCGATGGGACAGCGAGAGGCTACACCTTC.

This rearrangement joins TRBV19 to TRBJ1-5, with D hard to call. CDR1 LNHDA and CDR2 SQIVND come from the germline V gene (reference sequence). This CDR3 region has 14 residues. The germline V and J ends were trimmed by 7 bases and 2 bases, with 12 bases remaining between them. CDR3 nucleotides: TGTGCCAGTACCACCCCGTCGGGCAATCAGCCCCAGCATTTT. Amino acids: CASTTPSGNQPQHF.

This clonotype was found many times. The chain links TRBV20-1 to TRBJ2-3; TRBD2 aligns across 11 bases. CDR1 and CDR2 (germline): DFQATT, SNEGSKA (reference sequence). The CDR3 loop spans 16 amino acids. After removal of 0 bases from V and 3 bases from J, the junction contained 5 bases not matched to a gene. CDR3 loop: CSARELAGVVTDTQYF. In DNA, the CDR3 is TGCAGTGCTAGAGAACTAGCGGGAGTTGTTACAGATACGCAGTATTTT.

About this clonotype itself: The CDR3 does not end in the conserved phenylalanine or tryptophan, so this is likely a read error. It is unclear where the CDR3 begins or ends on the DNA, so no DNA is shown, and the CDR3 is as TCRdb lists it. The chain employs TRBV29-1 and TRBJ1-2. Looked up from germline, CDR1 is SQVTM and CDR2 is ANQGSEA. The CDR3 length is 11 residues, termini included. The CDR3 sequence is CSVSLQGEGLY.

The rearrangement uses TRBV7-8 and TRBJ2-1; possibly TRBD1 for D (7 bases). The CDR3 has 16 residues. Trimming pared 5 bases from V and 5 bases from J, leaving 19 bases between. Germline values: CDR1 SGHVS, CDR2 FQNEAQ. CDR3 DNA: TGTGCCAGCAGCAGGGGGGCAGGGGGAGTACACAATGAGCAGTTCTTC. Its translation is CASSRGAGGVHNEQFF.